The next 2 T cell receptor beta chains were all read from a single sample in a study of blood T cells in healthy people across ages. The second PCR ran 7 to 11 cycles with a sample-barcoded 5' primer and J-beta primers. TCRdb called the 5' RACE reads again in MiXCR, with one record for every CDR3 protein. Of approximately 940,000 distinct CDR3 sequences listed, roughly 43% are singletons. Sequencing was carried out using blood. All receptors come from a young man in good health.

Points on this clonotype: A much more abundant neighbour one base away suggests this may be a read error. The rearrangement links TRBV4-1 to TRBJ1-2, with D unclear. The CDR3 contains 16 residues. CDR1 MGHRA and CDR2 YSYEKL come from the germline V gene. Written as DNA, the CDR3 is TGCGCCAGCAACCAACTATACCGGGATTCTAACTATGGCTACACCTTC. Protein sequence: CASNQLYRDSNYGYTF.

The chain links TRBV7-6 to TRBJ1-1; D remains ambiguous. This CDR3 spans 15 amino acids. Germline CDR1 is SGHVS and CDR2 is FNYEAQ. V lost 8 bases, J lost 1 base, and 17 bases lay in between. The CDR3, as DNA: TGTGCCAGCGCTACCGGGAGGTGGGGGAACACTGAAGCTTTCTTT. This translates into CASATGRWGNTEAFF.